What follows is one TCR beta chain and its context. This clone was seen more than once but under ten times. Its antigen specificity is not known. Per-base quality was not reported, and no clone a single base away is much larger than it. The entry originates in a study of beta chain features in type 1 diabetes (dated by TCRdb to 2017 to 2018). Regarding the complete study: No differences in mean age, gender distribution, total cell number or subset yield were found between patients and healthy donors. Whereas all 28 donors provided naive and central memory subsets, regulatory and stem cell-like memory subsets were isolated from just 8 patients and roughly eight healthy donors. A total of 100 million to 140 million sorted cells were examined across all samples, and the number of cells per subset was strongly correlated with RNA yield. The study compared the TCRB repertoires of sorted circulating CD4+ T cell subsets in recently diagnosed type 1 diabetes patients with those in matched healthy donors.

Findings and caveats that apply to the study as a whole: PCR may preferentially amplify shorter templates, but because patient and control samples were amplified and corrected together, any resulting skew would affect both groups equally. In all four CD4+ subsets, TCRB CDR3 length was moderately but significantly shorter in type 1 diabetes patients. Naive, central memory and regulatory TCRB repertoires appeared to be more similar among patients than among healthy donors. Because the HLA sub-analyses included only small numbers of individuals, any influence of HLA type on TCRB rearrangement was left unresolved. Fewer insertions and more nucleotide deletions at VDJ recombination sites were observed in patients with type 1 diabetes, implying thymic rearrangement abnormalities. Because cDNA was sequenced instead of genomic DNA, activated cells with high expression could be over-represented, although the groups did not differ in activation or CD3 levels.

Via the germline V gene, CDR1 is SGHTA and CDR2 FQGNSA. The CDR3 has 15 amino acids, counting the end cysteine and phenylalanine. Just the 45-base CDR3 DNA is kept, in frame starting at base 1. Trimming removed 1 base from V and 7 bases from J, leaving 13 bases between the germline ends. The entire amount of isolated RNA was reverse transcribed using the High Capacity cDNA Reverse Transcription Kit, so the sequenced TCRB transcripts were expressed ones. Deep immunoSEQ sequencing was applied to naive, central memory and regulatory T cell samples, giving an average of about 3.57 million total reads per sample. Sorted cells were lysed in RLT buffer, and RNA was extracted using DNase-treated RNeasy Micro or Mini kits according to cell number. Each cell subset was processed on its own to prevent cross-contamination, while patient and healthy donor samples were processed together. The immunoSEQ multiplex PCR was used to amplify TCRB sequences from cDNA, generating 87-bp fragments that spanned the CDR3 region. Sequencing of the amplicons was performed on the Illumina HiSeq platform. The original methods were these. PCR bias was computationally corrected using synthetic template baselines, reads within Hamming distance 2 were collapsed, and singletons that could not be merged were discarded. Reads were aligned to IMGT to assign V, D and J genes, CDR3 length, and insertions or deletions at six rearrangement sites. Within each subset, clonotype counts were normalized to sorted cell number, and only after that were true diversity and Gini coefficients computed with the tcR R package. The overlap coefficient, calculated on TCRB nucleotide sequences, was used to quantify repertoire sharing. Out-of-frame TCRB sequences from naive cells were analyzed to stand in for the pre-selection repertoire. TCRdb provides this immuneACCESS table in a form limited to in-frame rearrangements. Some clones are lacking; in checked studies, under half of them reflect an unresolved V gene, and why the rest are absent is not known. That table is the source of V, J and clone size, and D and trimming were worked out from the DNA. The sample records 850,000 to 900,000 clones, 17% of which are singletons. The top ten hold around 0.02% of the sample.

From each donor, a single peripheral blood sample of around 120 mL on average was drawn into heparinised tubes. Naive, central memory, regulatory and stem cell-like memory CD4+ T cells were sorted on a BD FACSAria II using a panel including CD45RO, CCR7, CD25, CD127, CD95 and CD27. All sorted populations exceeded 98% purity. PBMCs were isolated right away by Lymphoprep density gradient centrifugation and were stained directly, without culture. So that batch effects would be minimized, each experiment stained and sorted samples in pairs, pairing one healthy donor with one patient. The chain was built from TRBV7-2 and TRBJ1-4; the D segment cannot be called with confidence. Sequenced: naive CD4+ T cells from blood. Per the publication, the cell subset or site label means: true naive CD4+ T cells. The origin of this receptor is a woman between 18 and 29 years old in good health. The CDR3 has the sequence CASSLVSGHSEKLFF. The DNA sequence is as follows: TGTGCCAGCAGCTTAGTTTCTGGGCATAGTGAAAAACTGTTTTTT.